This T cell receptor (beta chain) derives from a study of blood T cell repertoires in COVID-19. In the authors' methods: It was from reference gene primer amplification that nucleated cell counts were estimated. TCRdb keeps only in-frame clones here, not all; method: immunoSEQ multiplex PCR. For V, J and clone size, that table is used; D and trimming come from the DNA. The sample yields about 330,000 clones, about 82% seen once. The V gene's germline CDR1 is GTSNPN and CDR2 SVGIG (reference sequence). Trimming took 4 bases from V and 8 from J, leaving 17 bases between them. The CDR3 is 14 residues long.

This TCR came from a woman aged 45 to 65 with acute or convalescent COVID-19. Sequencing was done on a sample of peripheral blood. The chain couples TRBV30 to TRBJ1-4; maybe TRBD1 (5 bases). The CDR3 region has the DNA TGTGCCTGGACCCCGGGGGGGGGATCCGAAAAACTGTTTTTT. It yields the protein CAWTPGGGSEKLFF.